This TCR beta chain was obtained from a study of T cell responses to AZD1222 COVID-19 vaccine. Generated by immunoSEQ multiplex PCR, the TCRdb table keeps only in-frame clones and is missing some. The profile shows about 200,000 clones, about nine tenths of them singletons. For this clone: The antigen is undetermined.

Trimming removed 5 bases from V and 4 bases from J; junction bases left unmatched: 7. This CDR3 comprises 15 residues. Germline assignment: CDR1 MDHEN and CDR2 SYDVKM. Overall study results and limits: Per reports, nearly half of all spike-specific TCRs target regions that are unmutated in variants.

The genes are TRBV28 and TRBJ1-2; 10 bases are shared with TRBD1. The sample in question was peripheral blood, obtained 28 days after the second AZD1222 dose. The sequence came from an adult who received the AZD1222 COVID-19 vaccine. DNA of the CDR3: TGTGCCAGCAGTCCCCAGACAGGGGGCGGCTATGGCTACACCTTC. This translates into CASSPQTGGGYGYTF.